This T cell receptor beta chain was sequenced during a study of blood T cell repertoires in COVID-19. Across the study: The cDNA or gDNA used as material had been derived from T cells, B-cell-depleted T cells, or PBMCs.

The germline V gene encodes CDR1 MDHEN and CDR2 SYDVKM. The CDR3 has 14 amino acids. The V and J ends lost 5 bases and 6 bases, in that order; junction bases with no gene match: 9. The study recruited people aged 18 to 89 years across around 23 US areas. Clinical history as reported by participants underpinned cohort assignment. The method was immunoSEQ multiplex PCR; TCRdb's version includes in-frame clones alone and lacks a portion of them. The table includes roughly 360,000 clones, around 87% detected once. This sequence originates from a man in his thirties or forties who had recovered from COVID-19. This chain joins TRBV28 and TRBJ1-2; 7 bases align to TRBD1. The sequencing input was PBMCs or T cells enriched from blood (not recorded which). This chain's CDR3 is CASSPGQLRDGYTF. The CDR3 DNA reads TGTGCCAGCAGTCCGGGACAGTTAAGAGATGGCTACACCTTC.